These T cell receptor beta chains were read from a single sample in a study of molecular identifiers for immune sequencing clone quantification. TCRdb itself ran the PCR reads through MiXCR, one entry per CDR3 protein. The sample has over 65,000 distinct CDR3 sequences, nearly 25% seen once. Sequencing was performed on naive CD8+ T cells from blood, with Jurkat cell RNA spiked in. These receptors were obtained from a human donor in good health. Some libraries in this study had Jurkat cell RNA spiked in. CDR3s include the opening cysteine and the closing phenylalanine or tryptophan. D genes are given only for firm matches. Not all rows give a size; the values are once, few, many and, for expanded clones, a class.

V,D,size,J,DNA,CDR3
TRBV19,TRBD2,NA,TRBJ2-1,TGTGCCAGTGGTATGGGGACTAGCGGGGGGCTTGAGCAGTTCTTC,CASGMGTSGGLEQFF
TRBV28,NA,many,TRBJ2-2,TGTGCCAGCAGTCCCGTCGAGACAGGGAACACCGGGGAGCTGTTTTTT,CASSPVETGNTGELFF
TRBV19,TRBD2,many,TRBJ2-2,TGTGCCAGTACTGGACTAGCGGGAGGTACCGGGGAGCTGTTTTTT,CASTGLAGGTGELFF
TRBV7-9,TRBD1,NA,TRBJ2-7,TGTGCCAGCAGCCAGAAGGGGTCAGGGGGCGACGAGCAGTACTTC,CASSQKGSGGDEQYF
TRBV6-6,NA,few,TRBJ2-7,TGTGCCAGCAGCCCCACAGGGCCCCCCTACGAGCAGTACTTC,CASSPTGPPYEQYF
TRBV10-2,NA,NA,TRBJ1-1,TGCGCCAGCGGGCCGAACACTGAAGCTCTCTTT,CASGPNTEALF
TRBV4-1,TRBD2,NA,TRBJ2-1,TGCGCCAGCAGCCAAGTCCCCCCCAGCGGGGGGTACAATGAGCAGTTCTTC,CASSQVPPSGGYNEQFF
TRBV15,TRBD2,few,TRBJ2-7,TGTGCCACCAGCAGAGATAGCCTAGCGGCATCCTACGAGCAGTACTTC,CATSRDSLAASYEQYF
TRBV7-9,NA,few,TRBJ2-2,TGTGCCAGCAGCCCTCTGGTGACAGGGAACACCGGGGAGCTGTTTTTT,CASSPLVTGNTGELFF
TRBV7-9,NA,many,TRBJ2-5,TGTGCCAGCAGCTTAGTAGTCCAAGAGACCCAGTACTTC,CASSLVVQETQYF
TRBV4-3,TRBD1,many,TRBJ2-1,TGCGCCAGCAGCCAAGAAGGGACAGGCTCCTACAATGAGCAGTTCTTC,CASSQEGTGSYNEQFF
TRBV7-9,NA,many,TRBJ2-2,TGTGCCAGCAGCTCTCGACAGGCTCTGAACACCGGGGAGCTGTTTTTT,CASSSRQALNTGELFF
TRBV7-9,TRBD1,many,TRBJ2-5,TGTGCCAGCAGCTCGGGACAGGGTGGGCAAGAGACCCAGTACTTC,CASSSGQGGQETQYF
TRBV4-3,NA,NA,TRBJ2-7,TGCGCCAGCAGCCAAGATTGGGCAGCATCGAACTACGAGCAGTACTTC,CASSQDWAASNYEQYF
TRBV5-4,TRBD1,many,TRBJ2-7,TGTGCCAGCGGCGCCGGGACAGATGATCGACAGTACTTC,CASGAGTDDRQYF
TRBV3-1,TRBD1,NA,TRBJ1-4,TGTGCCAGCAGGGCGGGACAGGGAGGTGAAAAACTGTTTTTT,CASRAGQGGEKLFF
TRBV27,NA,NA,TRBJ2-1,TGTGCCAGCAGTTTAGCGGGACACAATGAGCAGTTCTTC,CASSLAGHNEQFF
TRBV28,TRBD1,many,TRBJ1-5,TGTGCCAGCAGCCGGACAGGGCTAGGCAATCAGCCCCAGCATTTT,CASSRTGLGNQPQHF
TRBV4-1,NA,many,TRBJ1-6,TGCGCCAGCAGCCAAGACAGGGTTTCACCCCTCCACTTT,CASSQDRVSPLHF
TRBV19,TRBD2,NA,TRBJ2-1,TGTGCCAGTAGTCTAGCGGGAATCTACAATGAGCAGTTCTTC,CASSLAGIYNEQFF
TRBV28,NA,NA,TRBJ2-1,TGTGCCAGCAGTTTATGGCCGGCCAATGAGCAGTTCTTC,CASSLWPANEQFF
TRBV29-1,NA,many,TRBJ1-1,TGCAGCGGGCTGACGGGCAACACTGAAGCTTTCTTT,CSGLTGNTEAFF
TRBV4-3,NA,many,TRBJ1-1,TGCGCCAGCAGCCAAGAGTACAGTCCGAACACTGAAGCTTTCTTT,CASSQEYSPNTEAFF
TRBV4-1,TRBD1,many,TRBJ2-7,TGCGCCAGCACCCAATCGCCAGGGGGTTACGAGCAGTACTTC,CASTQSPGGYEQYF
TRBV30,NA,NA,TRBJ2-2,TGTGCCTGGAATTTAGTGGTAACCGGGGAGCTGTTTTTT,CAWNLVVTGELFF
TRBV11-3,NA,NA,TRBJ1-3,TGTGCCAGCAGCACCGACAGCTCTGGAAACACCATATATTTT,CASSTDSSGNTIYF
TRBV20-1,TRBD2,NA,TRBJ2-7,TGCAGTGCTGCCATCCCGCTAGCGGGAGGGCCGGAGACCTACGAGCAGTACTTC,CSAAIPLAGGPETYEQYF
TRBV7-9,NA,many,TRBJ1-1,TGTGCCAGCAGCTTAGCTGAAGCTTTCTTT,CASSLAEAFF
TRBV4-3,NA,many,TRBJ2-5,TGCGCCAGCAGCCAAGATCGAGCCAGTATGCAAGAGACCCAGTACTTC,CASSQDRASMQETQYF
TRBV28,NA,few,TRBJ2-1,TGTGCCAGCAGTTTGAATACACCGGCCCCTTACAATGAGCAGTTCTTC,CASSLNTPAPYNEQFF
TRBV6-5,NA,many,TRBJ2-7,TGTGCCAGCAGTTACGGCAGGGGAAGCGAGCAGTACTTC,CASSYGRGSEQYF
TRBV10-2,NA,NA,TRBJ2-7,TGCGCCAGCAGCGGGGACCTTTATGGGGTGCAGTACTTC,CASSGDLYGVQYF
TRBV19,NA,many,TRBJ1-1,TGTGCCAGTAACCAATTCGGGGAGGAAGCTTTCTTT,CASNQFGEEAFF
TRBV5-4,TRBD2,few,TRBJ2-3,TGTGCCAGCAGTACCGGGACTAGCGGAGATGGGGATACGCAGTATTTT,CASSTGTSGDGDTQYF
TRBV6-5,NA,many,TRBJ2-2,TGTGCCAGCAGTTGGGGGTCTTGGACCGGGGAGCTGTTTTTT,CASSWGSWTGELFF
TRBV24-1,NA,NA,TRBJ1-1,TGTGCCACCAGTGATGACGGGAACACTGAAGCTTTCTTT,CATSDDGNTEAFF
TRBV6-2/TRBV6-3,TRBD1,many,TRBJ1-5,TGTGCCAGCAGTTATTTTGGGGACAGCGGTCAGCCCCAGCATTTT,CASSYFGDSGQPQHF
TRBV6-2/TRBV6-3,TRBD2,NA,TRBJ2-5,TGTGCCAGCAGTTACTCGATTCGGGGGGACCAAGAGACCCAGTACTTC,CASSYSIRGDQETQYF
TRBV28,NA,NA,TRBJ2-6,TGTGCCAGCAGTTTAGGGAGTTCTGGGGCCAACGTCCCGACTTTC,CASSLGSSGANVPTF
TRBV7-6,TRBD2,many,TRBJ2-4,TGTGCCAGCAGCTTAGAGGGAATAGCGGGGGGGCTTTGGACCAAAAACATTCAGTACTTC,CASSLEGIAGGLWTKNIQYF
TRBV5-5,NA,many,TRBJ1-5,TGTGCCAGCAGCTTAATTAGGGTTGCCAGCAATCAGCCCCAGCATTTT,CASSLIRVASNQPQHF
TRBV13,NA,many,TRBJ1-1,TGTGCCAGCAGTTCACCCCACAGGGACACTGAAGCTTTCTTT,CASSSPHRDTEAFF
TRBV29-1,TRBD2,many,TRBJ2-5,TGCAGCGTTGGAGCGGGGGGGCAAGAGACCCAGTACTTC,CSVGAGGQETQYF
TRBV27,NA,NA,TRBJ2-5,TGTGCCAGCAGTGGGGGGACAGCCCCGACAGAGACCCAGTACTTC,CASSGGTAPTETQYF
TRBV12-3/TRBV12-4,TRBD1,few,TRBJ1-5,TGTGCCAGCAGTTTAATCCAGGGGGCCGGTCAGCCCCAGCATTTT,CASSLIQGAGQPQHF
TRBV30,TRBD1,NA,TRBJ2-3,TGTGCCTGGAGTGGGACAGGGGATAGCACAGATACGCAGTATTTT,CAWSGTGDSTDTQYF
TRBV29-1,TRBD2,many,TRBJ2-7,TGCAGCGTCCTTCCTGTGGGGAGGGCGGCTGAGCAGTACTTC,CSVLPVGRAAEQYF
TRBV30,TRBD1,many,TRBJ2-3,TGTGCCTGGAGTCCGGACAGGGGTCTTCACACAGATACGCAGTATTTT,CAWSPDRGLHTDTQYF
TRBV4-3,TRBD2,few,TRBJ2-1,TGCGCCAGCAGCCAAGCCCTTCTTGGAGCGGGGGGGTTAGAGAATGAGCAGTTCTTC,CASSQALLGAGGLENEQFF
TRBV30,NA,NA,TRBJ1-1,TGTGCCTGGAGTGTACTCAGAGACACTGAAGCTTTCTTT,CAWSVLRDTEAFF
TRBV7-9,NA,few,TRBJ2-1,TGTGCCAGCAGCTTAGCACCTAACAATGAGCAGTTCTTC,CASSLAPNNEQFF
TRBV7-3,NA,NA,TRBJ2-1,TGTGCCGGCAGCGGGCTCGGGGGCGGCCCTTACAATGAGCAGTTCTTC,CAGSGLGGGPYNEQFF
TRBV9,TRBD2,many,TRBJ2-2,TGTGCCAGTAGCTTTTTGAGCGGGGGGACCGGGGAGCTGTTTTTT,CASSFLSGGTGELFF
TRBV29-1,TRBD1,many,TRBJ2-7,TGCAGCGGCCGGGACAGAACCTACGAGCAGTACTTC,CSGRDRTYEQYF
TRBV20-1,NA,NA,TRBJ2-3,TGCAGTGGTACGCTCGCAAGGTTCACAGATACGCAGTATTTT,CSGTLARFTDTQYF
TRBV9,TRBD2,many,TRBJ2-3,TGTGCCAGCAGCGTCGGGACTAGCGACGACACAGATACGCAGTATTTT,CASSVGTSDDTDTQYF
TRBV12-3/TRBV12-4,NA,NA,TRBJ1-1,TGTGCCAGCAGTTTCGCCCGGGACTATAACACTGAAGCTTTCTTT,CASSFARDYNTEAFF
TRBV5-5,NA,many,TRBJ1-2,TGTGCCAGCAGCCACGAACAAGTACATACAAATTCTAACTATGGCTACACCTTC,CASSHEQVHTNSNYGYTF
TRBV6-2/TRBV6-3,TRBD2,many,TRBJ2-3,TGTGCCAGCAGTTACGGACTAGCGGGAGAGAACACAGATACGCAGTATTTT,CASSYGLAGENTDTQYF